The rows below give T cell receptor beta chains drawn from one sample of a study of T cells in localized non-small cell lung cancer. Using immunoSEQ multiplex PCR, the repertoire was profiled, and TCRdb retains in-frame clones only, with some absent. The data contain 13,000 or so clones, roughly 84% of them singletons. Sample: peripheral blood, taken before any cancer treatment. The receptors were sampled from a male donor aged 60 or over with stage III lung adenocarcinoma. Each CDR3 is given with its conserved first and last residue. A D gene is named only where the DNA matches it firmly. Where a row states a size, it is once, few, many or the class of an expanded clone; other rows omit it.

size,D,V,J,CDR3,DNA
-,TRBD2,TRBV5-4,TRBJ2-3,CASSSGLAERTDTQYF,TGTGCCAGCAGCTCGGGACTAGCGGAACGCACAGATACGCAGTATTTT
-,TRBD2,TRBV29-1,TRBJ2-5,CSAEGEAGVETQYF,TGCAGCGCCGAAGGTGAAGCGGGAGTGGAGACCCAGTACTTC
-,-,TRBV7-9,TRBJ2-1,CASSLRGDYNEQFF,TGTGCCAGCAGCTTAAGGGGAGATTACAATGAGCAGTTCTTC
-,-,TRBV5-1,TRBJ1-2,CASSLDGNYGYTF,TGCGCCAGCAGCCTGGACGGGAACTATGGCTACACCTTC
-,-,TRBV11-2,TRBJ2-4,CASSLPPLVNIQYF,TGTGCCAGCAGCTTACCACCCCTAGTCAACATTCAGTACTTC
-,-,TRBV30,TRBJ2-2,CAWSWYNTGELFF,TGTGCCTGGAGTTGGTATAACACCGGGGAGCTGTTTTTT
-,-,TRBV5-1,TRBJ1-2,CASSLTGSVAYGYTF,TGCGCCAGCAGCTTGACAGGGTCTGTGGCCTATGGCTACACCTTC
-,-,TRBV6-1,TRBJ1-2,CASSQPTGLNGYTF,TGTGCCAGCAGTCAGCCCACAGGTTTAAATGGCTACACCTTC
-,-,TRBV5-4,TRBJ2-3,CASSWRTTSTDTQYF,TGTGCCAGCAGCTGGAGGACTACAAGCACAGATACGCAGTATTTT
-,-,TRBV12-2,TRBJ2-2,CASRQLRTSGLKGELFF,TGTGCAAGTCGCCAGCTTCGGACTAGCGGATTAAAAGGGGAGCTGTTTTTT
-,-,TRBV6-1,TRBJ2-1,CASSGAGSYNEQFF,TGTGCCAGCAGTGGCGCGGGGTCCTACAATGAGCAGTTCTTC
-,TRBD1,TRBV6-1,TRBJ1-4,CASDYGRGREKLFF,TGTGCCAGCGATTATGGCAGGGGGCGCGAAAAACTGTTTTTT
once,TRBD2,TRBV11-2,TRBJ2-5,CASSSSGGARETQYF,TGTGCCAGCAGTTCCAGCGGGGGGGCTCGGGAGACCCAGTACTTC
-,-,TRBV30,TRBJ1-4,CAWSAPVGGINEKLFF,TGTGCCTGGAGTGCTCCAGTGGGGGGGATTAATGAAAAACTGTTTTTT